A selection of T cell receptor beta chains follows, all from one sample in a study of identical twins. TCRdb ran MiXCR on the 5' RACE reads and lists one entry per CDR3 protein. The sample holds just under 550,000 distinct CDR3 sequences, 12% to 15% seen once. These records were also assigned to another study, of yellow fever vaccine responses in identical twins.

The source material was CD4+ T cells sorted from blood. Receptors were obtained from a woman younger than 30 in good health. Both conserved end residues are part of each CDR3. A D gene is named only where the DNA matches it firmly. Rows give clone size only sometimes, using once, few, many, or a class for an expanded clone.

many	NA	TRBJ1-5	TRBV4-1	17	CASSQDLAGGTRRPQHF	TGCGCCAGCAGCCAAGATCTGGCGGGGGGCACTAGGCGGCCCCAGCATTTT
few	NA	TRBJ2-2	TRBV6-1	14	CASSRLQGLGELFF	TGTGCCAGCAGTCGTTTACAAGGTCTCGGGGAGCTGTTTTTT
NA	TRBD2	TRBJ2-7	TRBV20-1	16	CSASSRAGLAVYEQYF	TGCAGTGCTAGCTCCAGGGCGGGACTAGCGGTATACGAGCAGTACTTC
NA	NA	TRBJ2-7	TRBV6-5	14	CASSYRTERYEQYF	TGTGCCAGCAGTTACAGGACAGAGAGGTACGAGCAGTACTTC
NA	TRBD2	TRBJ2-7	TRBV5-1	20	CASSLARGALAASRFYEQYF	TGCGCCAGCAGCTTGGCGAGGGGTGCACTAGCGGCCTCTAGATTCTACGAGCAGTACTTC
few	NA	TRBJ1-1	TRBV6-1	12	CASRGVPTEAFF	TGTGCCAGCAGAGGGGTCCCCACTGAAGCTTTCTTT
NA	NA	TRBJ2-2	TRBV10-3	13	CAISEGNTGELFF	TGTGCCATCAGTGAAGGGAACACCGGGGAGCTGTTTTTT
few	NA	TRBJ2-2	TRBV10-3	16	CAISEEGTANTGELFF	TGTGCCATCAGTGAGGAGGGGACGGCTAACACCGGGGAGCTGTTTTTT
NA	NA	TRBJ1-2	TRBV28	13	CASSDRGPYGYTF	TGTGCCAGCAGTGACCGGGGACCCTATGGCTACACCTTC
few	TRBD2	TRBJ2-2	TRBV6-2/TRBV6-3	17	CASIRGGLAANTGELFF	TGTGCCAGCATCCGGGGGGGACTAGCCGCGAACACCGGGGAGCTGTTTTTT
NA	NA	TRBJ2-5	TRBV7-8	14	CASSAQGGQETQYF	TGTGCCAGCAGCGCGCAAGGGGGTCAAGAGACCCAGTACTTC
NA	TRBD1	TRBJ2-3	TRBV5-1	17	CASSLGTGWIGTDTQYF	TGCGCCAGCAGCCTGGGGACAGGGTGGATTGGCACAGATACGCAGTATTTT
NA	TRBD1	TRBJ2-1	TRBV7-8	18	CASSLMRPGTGTYNEQFF	TGTGCCAGCAGCTTAATGAGGCCCGGGACAGGGACCTACAATGAGCAGTTCTTC
NA	NA	TRBJ2-5	TRBV20-1	13	CSAPVRDWKTQYF	TGCAGTGCCCCCGTAAGGGATTGGAAGACCCAGTACTTC
NA	NA	TRBJ2-3	TRBV9	13	CASSVVPMDTQYF	TGTGCCAGCAGCGTAGTTCCCATGGATACGCAGTATTTT
NA	NA	TRBJ2-4	TRBV11-2	13	CASGPIRENIQYF	TGTGCCAGCGGACCGATTCGTGAAAACATTCAGTACTTC
few	TRBD2	TRBJ2-1	TRBV5-1	14	CASASGGAWNEQFF	TGCGCCAGCGCTAGCGGGGGGGCATGGAATGAGCAGTTCTTC
NA	NA	TRBJ2-2	TRBV6-1	16	CASNQRSGLRTGELFF	TGTGCCAGCAACCAACGGTCAGGGTTGCGCACCGGGGAGCTGTTTTTT
NA	TRBD1	TRBJ1-1	TRBV12-3/TRBV12-4	14	CASSWDSNRAEAFF	TGTGCCAGCAGCTGGGACAGTAATCGGGCTGAAGCTTTCTTT
NA	NA	TRBJ1-4	TRBV27	12	CASRQGLEKLFF	TGTGCCAGCAGGCAGGGTCTCGAAAAACTGTTTTTT
few	NA	TRBJ2-3	TRBV6-4	14	CASSEGASTDTQYF	TGTGCCAGCAGTGAAGGGGCCAGCACAGATACGCAGTATTTT
few	TRBD2	TRBJ2-7	TRBV20-1	13	CSARTSDPPQQYF	TGCAGTGCTAGGACTAGCGACCCCCCCCAGCAGTACTTC
few	NA	TRBJ2-7	TRBV5-1	13	CASSLETSYEQYF	TGCGCCAGCAGCTTGGAGACTTCCTACGAGCAGTACTTC
few	TRBD2	TRBJ2-3	TRBV6-5	18	CASSYSGLAGRITDTQYF	TGTGCCAGCAGTTACTCGGGGCTAGCGGGACGTATCACAGATACGCAGTATTTT
few	NA	TRBJ2-5	TRBV10-3	13	CAISGDPGKTQYF	TGTGCCATCAGTGGGGACCCCGGGAAGACCCAGTACTTC
NA	NA	TRBJ1-2	TRBV28	16	CASRTPVSDGNYGYTF	TGTGCCAGCAGGACCCCCGTTTCGGACGGAAACTATGGCTACACCTTC
many	NA	TRBJ1-6	TRBV7-9	15	CASSSRDGLNSPLHF	TGTGCCAGCAGCTCCCGGGACGGACTTAATTCACCCCTCCACTTT
NA	NA	TRBJ2-1	TRBV20-1	15	CSALPGAGRRDEQFF	TGCAGTGCTCTACCGGGGGCAGGGAGGAGAGATGAGCAGTTCTTC
NA	NA	TRBJ1-4	TRBV20-1	11	CSARGNEKLFF	TGCAGTGCTAGGGGCAATGAAAAACTGTTTTTT
NA	NA	TRBJ1-2	TRBV9	13	CASSVGRSYGYTF	TGTGCCAGCAGCGTGGGACGGAGCTATGGCTACACCTTC
NA	NA	TRBJ1-1	TRBV12-3/TRBV12-4	13	CASEDRMNTEAFF	TGTGCCAGCGAAGACAGGATGAACACTGAAGCTTTCTTT
NA	NA	TRBJ2-4	TRBV7-6	16	CASSLVAGASENIQYF	TGTGCCAGCAGCTTAGTGGCGGGGGCTAGCGAAAACATTCAGTACTTC
NA	NA	TRBJ2-1	TRBV7-9	17	CATSGTPGGRAANEQFF	TGTGCCACGTCCGGGACACCTGGGGGGAGGGCCGCCAATGAGCAGTTCTTC
once	NA	TRBJ1-5	TRBV15	12	CATSRQDQPQHF	TGTGCCACCAGCAGGCAAGATCAGCCCCAGCATTTT
few	TRBD1	TRBJ2-5	TRBV5-1	16	CASSYRDRGYQETQYF	TGCGCCAGCAGCTATCGGGACAGGGGGTACCAAGAGACCCAGTACTTC
few	TRBD2	TRBJ2-7	TRBV20-1	15	CSARGLAGGTYEQYF	TGCAGTGCTAGAGGTTTGGCGGGAGGTACCTACGAGCAGTACTTC
NA	NA	TRBJ2-2	TRBV15	15	CATSRVRGAPGELFF	TGTGCCACCAGCAGAGTGAGGGGCGCCCCCGGGGAGCTGTTTTTT
NA	TRBD1	TRBJ1-5	TRBV28	15	CASSFRDRINQPQHF	TGTGCCAGCAGTTTTAGGGACAGGATAAATCAGCCCCAGCATTTT
many	TRBD1	TRBJ2-1	TRBV11-2	17	CASTTTGGIELGNEQFF	TGTGCCAGCACTACTACAGGGGGCATAGAACTGGGCAATGAGCAGTTCTTC
NA	NA	TRBJ2-2	TRBV10-3	15	CATQGGGSGTGELFF	TGTGCCACCCAAGGGGGGGGCTCGGGGACCGGGGAGCTGTTTTTT
NA	NA	TRBJ2-1	TRBV5-6	12	CASRRLVGEEFF	TGTGCCAGCAGACGGTTGGTAGGTGAGGAGTTCTTC
NA	NA	TRBJ2-5	TRBV7-9	14	CASSLGAGVETQYF	TGTGCCAGCAGCTTAGGAGCTGGGGTGGAGACCCAGTACTTC
NA	NA	TRBJ2-7	TRBV15	14	CATSKDRSSYEQYF	TGTGCCACCAGCAAAGACAGGAGCTCCTACGAGCAGTACTTC
NA	NA	TRBJ1-3	TRBV19	16	CASSTQQGGVGNTIYF	TGTGCCAGTAGTACCCAACAGGGCGGAGTTGGAAACACCATATACTTT
NA	NA	TRBJ2-3	TRBV9	13	CASSVGVTDTQYF	TGTGCCAGCAGCGTAGGGGTCACAGATACGCAGTATTTT
NA	NA	TRBJ1-2	TRBV7-2	14	CASSLNPPGAGYTF	TGTGCCAGCAGCTTAAATCCTCCAGGGGCTGGCTACACCTTC
many	TRBD1	TRBJ1-1	TRBV12-3/TRBV12-4	15	CASSLQGALNTEAFF	TGTGCCAGCAGCTTACAGGGGGCGTTGAACACTGAAGCTTTCTTT
NA	TRBD2	TRBJ2-7	TRBV28	15	CASSFTAGGRYEQYF	TGTGCCAGCAGTTTTACAGCGGGAGGCCGCTACGAGCAGTACTTC
NA	TRBD1	TRBJ2-5	TRBV2	15	CASSEAWTGAETQYF	TGTGCCAGCAGTGAAGCCTGGACAGGGGCCGAGACCCAGTACTTC
NA	NA	TRBJ1-2	TRBV4-2	16	CASSQESAWGSYGYTF	TGTGCCAGCAGCCAAGAGAGTGCGTGGGGCAGCTATGGCTACACCTTC
few	TRBD1	TRBJ2-3	TRBV12-3/TRBV12-4	14	CASSSIVQGDTQYF	TGTGCCAGCAGCTCGATAGTACAGGGGGACACGCAGTATTTT
NA	NA	TRBJ2-7	TRBV12-3/TRBV12-4	12	CASSPFGDEQYF	TGTGCCAGCAGCCCGTTCGGGGACGAGCAGTACTTC
few	TRBD1	TRBJ2-5	TRBV12-3/TRBV12-4	15	CASSEDRGVWETQYF	TGTGCCAGCAGCGAAGACAGGGGTGTTTGGGAGACCCAGTACTTC
many	TRBD2	TRBJ2-3	TRBV11-2	18	CASSLDYRLAGASDTQYF	TGTGCCAGCAGCTTAGACTACCGACTAGCGGGGGCTTCGGATACGCAGTATTTT
many	NA	TRBJ2-2	TRBV10-2	12	CASSEDTGELFF	TGCGCCAGCAGTGAGGACACCGGGGAGCTGTTTTTT